The rows below give T cell receptor beta chains drawn from one sample of a study of T cell responses to AZD1222 COVID-19 vaccine. Measured with immunoSEQ multiplex PCR; TCRdb has only the in-frame clones, and not every one. Among 140,000 to 150,000 clones, under 95% were seen once, and the ten largest hold about 7.5%. This material consisted of peripheral blood, taken 28 days after the second dose of the MenACWY control vaccine. The receptor source for this set is an adult who received the MenACWY meningococcal vaccine as a control. CDR3s include the opening cysteine and the closing phenylalanine or tryptophan. A D gene is named only where the DNA matches it firmly. Only part of the rows carry a size: once, few, many, or a class if the clone is expanded.

TRBD1	TRBV28	-	TRBJ2-5	TGTGCCAGCGGGACAGGGTACCAAGAGACCCAGTACTTC	CASGTGYQETQYF
-	TRBV28	-	TRBJ2-3	TGTGCCAGCAGTCAACTCACAGATACGCAGTATTTT	CASSQLTDTQYF
-	TRBV28	-	TRBJ2-7	TGTGCCAGCAGCCCCCGGGGGCGGCAGTACTTC	CASSPRGRQYF
-	TRBV12-3/TRBV12-4	-	TRBJ1-1	TGTGCCAGCAGTTTATTTGAGGTTGAAGCTTTCTTT	CASSLFEVEAFF
TRBD2	TRBV14	once	TRBJ2-7	TGTGCCAGCAGCCAAGCCCCGATTGGGAGGGAAACCTACGAGCAGTACTTC	CASSQAPIGRETYEQYF
-	TRBV30	once	TRBJ2-5	TGTGCCTGGAGTGGAGGCTCCTTTGGGGAGACCCAGTACTTC	CAWSGGSFGETQYF
-	TRBV10-1	-	TRBJ2-4	TGCGCCAGCAGTGTATTATGGCGGGGCATGTGGTTAGCCAAAAACATTCAGTACTTC	CASSVLWRGMWLAKNIQYF
-	TRBV5-1	-	TRBJ2-3	TGCGCCAGCAGGGAGGGGGTGCTCCGCGCAGATACGCAGTATTTT	CASREGVLRADTQYF
-	TRBV3-1/TRBV3-2	-	TRBJ2-1	TGTGCCAGCAGCCAAGCGCGGGTAGGGCTTAAGAATGAGCAGTTCTTC	CASSQARVGLKNEQFF
-	TRBV18	few	TRBJ1-5	TGTGCCAGCTCACCAGGGCAGGGCTATCAGCCCCAGCATTTT	CASSPGQGYQPQHF
-	TRBV5-4	-	TRBJ2-7	TGTGCCAGCAGCTTGCCGCTAGCGGAGCAGTACTTC	CASSLPLAEQYF
-	TRBV12-3/TRBV12-4	once	TRBJ2-7	TGTGCCAGCAGTTTATCGGACCGATACGAGCAGTACTTC	CASSLSDRYEQYF
TRBD1	TRBV4-1	-	TRBJ2-3	TGCGCCAGCAGCCCGATGACAGGGTATGGCACAGATACGCAGTATTTT	CASSPMTGYGTDTQYF
-	TRBV6-2/TRBV6-3	-	TRBJ2-3	TGTGCCAGCAGTTACTCGACAGCGAGAGCGCAGTATTTT	CASSYSTARAQYF
TRBD1	TRBV7-9	-	TRBJ1-3	TGTGCCAGCACCCAGGGGGGAGGAAACACCATATATTTT	CASTQGGGNTIYF
-	TRBV10-3	-	TRBJ1-2	TGTGCCATCAGTGAGTCCTTGCGCGTTGACATTGCCTATGGCTACACCTTC	CAISESLRVDIAYGYTF
-	TRBV25-1	-	TRBJ2-2	TGTGCCAGCAGTGAAAACACCGGGGAGCTGTTTTTT	CASSENTGELFF
-	TRBV7-3	-	TRBJ2-3	TGTGCCAGCAGCACCGACGGAAGCACAGATACGCAGTATTTT	CASSTDGSTDTQYF
-	TRBV12-3/TRBV12-4	-	TRBJ2-5	TGTGCCAGCAGTAGGCAGCAAGAGACCCAGTACTTC	CASSRQQETQYF
-	TRBV3-1/TRBV3-2	-	TRBJ1-3	TGTGCCAGCAGCCCCCGGACAGCCTCTGGAAACACCATATATTTT	CASSPRTASGNTIYF
TRBD1	TRBV6-2/TRBV6-3	-	TRBJ1-2	TGTGCCAGCAGTCCCGGACAGGGTCGGCGCTACACCTTC	CASSPGQGRRYTF
-	TRBV11-2	once	TRBJ1-1	TGTGCCAGCAGCTGGGACACAGTGAACACTGAAGCTTTCTTT	CASSWDTVNTEAFF
TRBD2	TRBV29-1	-	TRBJ2-7	TGCAGCGTTGCGAACGGGGTGACCGGGACTAGTGACGAGCAGTACTTC	CSVANGVTGTSDEQYF
TRBD1	TRBV27	-	TRBJ2-1	TGTGCCAGCAGATTGGGGACAGGGATCCCCAATGAGCAGTTCTTC	CASRLGTGIPNEQFF
-	TRBV3-1/TRBV3-2	-	TRBJ1-4	TGTGCCAGCAGCCAAGATGCGACATATGAAAAACTGTTTTTT	CASSQDATYEKLFF
-	TRBV29-1	-	TRBJ2-5	TGCAGCGTCGCCGCTAGTAGGCAAGAGACCCAGTACTTC	CSVAASRQETQYF
-	TRBV18	-	TRBJ2-2	TGTGCCAGCTCACCACGCCCAGGAGGATCCACCGGGGAGCTGTTTTTT	CASSPRPGGSTGELFF
-	TRBV2	-	TRBJ2-3	TGTGCCAGCAGACAGCAAAGCACAGATACGCAGTATTTT	CASRQQSTDTQYF
-	TRBV9	-	TRBJ2-7	TGTGCCAGCAGCCCCCGGGGTGAGACCTACGAGCAGTACTTC	CASSPRGETYEQYF
TRBD2	TRBV27	few	TRBJ2-7	TGTGCCAGCAGTCCGACTAGCGCTTCACCCCGCGAGCAGTACTTC	CASSPTSASPREQYF
-	TRBV28	-	TRBJ1-2	TGTGCCAGCAGTTTACCAGGGAGCTATGGCTACACCTTC	CASSLPGSYGYTF
TRBD2	TRBV29-1	-	TRBJ2-7	TGCAGCGTTGAGTCTGGTAGCGGGAGATCCTACGAGCAGTACTTC	CSVESGSGRSYEQYF
-	TRBV19	-	TRBJ2-2	TGTGCCAGTAACGTTGGCGGGAACGCGAACACCGGGGAGCTGTTTTTT	CASNVGGNANTGELFF
-	TRBV15	-	TRBJ2-7	TGTGCCACCAGCAGAAACGTAATAACAGGGTACGAGCAGTACTTC	CATSRNVITGYEQYF
-	TRBV12-5	-	TRBJ2-7	TGTGCTAGTGGTTTGGCCGACAGCCGATACGAGCAGTACTTC	CASGLADSRYEQYF
-	TRBV19	-	TRBJ2-7	TGTGCCAGTAGTAAGGGACGTGACTACGAGCAGTACTTC	CASSKGRDYEQYF
-	TRBV25-1	-	TRBJ1-3	TGTGCCAGCGGATACGGTATCTCTGGAAACACCATATATTTT	CASGYGISGNTIYF
-	TRBV3-1/TRBV3-2	-	TRBJ1-2	TGTGCCAGCAGCAATAATCCGGGACACCACTATGGCTACACCTTC	CASSNNPGHHYGYTF
-	TRBV19	-	TRBJ1-2	TGTGCCAGTAGACCAACGGGGAAGGACTATGGCTACACCTTC	CASRPTGKDYGYTF
-	TRBV28	-	TRBJ2-7	TGTGCCAGCGGCCCCGGGGGTTACTACGAGCAGTACTTC	CASGPGGYYEQYF
-	TRBV7-9	-	TRBJ1-2	TGTGCCAGCAGCCCTAGCGGCAGGGCCGGCTATGGCTACACCTTC	CASSPSGRAGYGYTF
-	TRBV7-6	-	TRBJ2-3	TGTGCCAGCAGCTTAGTAGGGGATAGCACAGATACGCAGTATTTT	CASSLVGDSTDTQYF
TRBD2	TRBV3-1/TRBV3-2	few	TRBJ2-5	TGTGCCAGCAGCCCCACGGGACTACCCTTCCCTAACTTC	CASSPTGLPFPNF